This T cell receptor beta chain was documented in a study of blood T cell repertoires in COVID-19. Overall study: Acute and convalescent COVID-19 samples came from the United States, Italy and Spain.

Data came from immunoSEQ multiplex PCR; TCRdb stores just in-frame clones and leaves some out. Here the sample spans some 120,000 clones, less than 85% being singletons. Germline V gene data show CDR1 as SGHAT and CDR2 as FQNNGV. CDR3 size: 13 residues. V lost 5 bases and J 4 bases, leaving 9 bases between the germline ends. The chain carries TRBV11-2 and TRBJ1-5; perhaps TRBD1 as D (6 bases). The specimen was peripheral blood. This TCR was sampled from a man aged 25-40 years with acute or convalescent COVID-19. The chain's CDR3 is CASSIGQNQPQHF. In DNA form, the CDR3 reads TGTGCCAGCAGCATAGGACAGAATCAGCCCCAGCATTTT.